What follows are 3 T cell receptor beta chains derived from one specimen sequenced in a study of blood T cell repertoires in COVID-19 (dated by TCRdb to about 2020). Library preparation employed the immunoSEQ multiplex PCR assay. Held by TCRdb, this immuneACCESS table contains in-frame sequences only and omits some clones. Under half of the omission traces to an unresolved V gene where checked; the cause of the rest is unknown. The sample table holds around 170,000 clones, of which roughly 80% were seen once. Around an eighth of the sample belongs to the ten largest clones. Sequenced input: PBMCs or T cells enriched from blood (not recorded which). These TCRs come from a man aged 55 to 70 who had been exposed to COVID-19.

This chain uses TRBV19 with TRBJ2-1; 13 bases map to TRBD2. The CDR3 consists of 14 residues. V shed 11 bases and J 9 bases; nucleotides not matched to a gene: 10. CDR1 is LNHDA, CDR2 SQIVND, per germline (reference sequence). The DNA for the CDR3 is TGTGCCGCTCGAACTAGCGGGAGGGGCGGTGAGCAGTTCTTC. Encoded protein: CAARTSGRGGEQFF.

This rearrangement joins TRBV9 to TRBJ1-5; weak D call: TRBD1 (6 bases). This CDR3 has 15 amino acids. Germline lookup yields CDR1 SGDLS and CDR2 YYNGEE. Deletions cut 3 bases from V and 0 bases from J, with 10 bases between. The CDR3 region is CASSADSYSNQPQHF. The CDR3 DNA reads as TGTGCCAGCAGCGCGGACAGTTATAGCAATCAGCCCCAGCATTTT.

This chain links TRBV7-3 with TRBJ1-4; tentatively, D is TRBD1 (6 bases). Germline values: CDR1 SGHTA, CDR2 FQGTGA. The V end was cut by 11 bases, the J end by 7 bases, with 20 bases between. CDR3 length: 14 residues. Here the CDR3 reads CAHPLGGASEKLFF. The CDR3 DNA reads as TGTGCCCACCCCCTCGGGGGGGCTAGTGAAAAACTGTTTTTT.